This TCR beta chain was found in a study of sequential checkpoint blockade in melanoma. Study-level information: Patients were randomized 1:1 to nivolumab-then-ipilimumab or ipilimumab-then-nivolumab first-line. Maintenance nivolumab came after either treatment sequence.

Germline loops: CDR1 SSHAT, CDR2 FNYEAQ (reference sequence). The CDR3 loop spans 16 amino acids. Regarding treatment: randomized to nivolumab then ipilimumab (arm A) or the reverse (arm B). No patient had prior DNA-damaging chemotherapy. Sorted cells were live CD3+CD8+, lacking CD19 and CD56, from PBMCs. A remark on this clone: The junction does not match germline at one end; this may be a read error.

Assay used: immunoSEQ multiplex PCR; TCRdb lists only in-frame clones, some missing. The profile covers 15,000 to 20,000 clones, with just under 75% appearing a single time and roughly 20% taken by the ten largest. Sequencing was performed on CD8+ T cells sorted from blood (inferred from file names), taken from a patient given nivolumab and ipilimumab in sequence. The TCR was taken from a human donor with melanoma. This sequence joins TRBV7-7 and TRBJ2-2; 9 positions agree with TRBD2. CDR3 nucleotide sequence: TGTGCTAGCAGCGCAGCGGGAGGACTCGACACCGGGGAGCTGTTTTTT. This sequence encodes CASSAAGGLDTGELFF.